The 16 T cell receptor beta chains below were found in one sample sequenced in a study of blood T cell repertoires in COVID-19. Clones were read by immunoSEQ multiplex PCR, and TCRdb kept only the in-frame ones, dropping some. The sample holds about 98,000 clones, 65% to 90% seen once. The sequenced sample consisted of peripheral blood. The origin of the receptors is a man aged 65 to 79 with active or convalescent COVID-19.

The chain couples TRBV11-1 to TRBJ1-1; no firm D call. In germline, CDR1 is SGHAT, CDR2 FQDESV (reference sequence). V lost 5 bases and J lost 4, with 11 bases in between. This CDR3 region has 13 residues. CDR3 bases: TGTGCCAGCAGCAGTTTGGCTGGCACTGAAGCTTTCTTT. Protein: CASSSLAGTEAFF.

This chain uses TRBV4-3 with TRBJ2-7; 10 bases align to TRBD2. V gave up 0 bases and J gave up 0 bases; unmatched junction bases: 2. The CDR3 consists of 16 residues. The V gene's germline CDR1 is LGHNA and CDR2 YSLEER. The CDR3 loop is CASSQEAGGYSYEQYF. The CDR3 nucleotides are TGCGCCAGCAGCCAAGAAGCGGGGGGGTACTCCTACGAGCAGTACTTC.

This chain uses TRBV25-1 with TRBJ2-7; D may be TRBD1 (6 bases). Germline CDR1 and CDR2: MGHDK and SYGVNS. This CDR3 has 13 amino acids. The CDR3 DNA is TGTGCAGCCCGTGGGGGCCTTTATGGCGAGCAGTACTTC. This sequence encodes CAARGGLYGEQYF.

The chain links TRBV4-1 to TRBJ1-1; 8 positions match TRBD1. In germline, CDR1 is MGHRA, CDR2 YSYEKL. J lost 10 bases, V lost 3 bases, and 13 bases had no gene match. This CDR3 spans 15 amino acids. The CDR3 DNA is TGCGCCAGCAGCCACGATTCAGGGGGCGGATTTTTAGCTTTCTTT. It translates to CASSHDSGGGFLAFF.

The CDR3 DNA sequence: TGTGCCAGCAGCCCAATCCCCGGGGTGAGCTCCTACAATGAGCAGTTCTTC. Amino acid sequence: CASSPIPGVSSYNEQFF. The gene calls are TRBV7-2 and TRBJ2-1, with D possibly matching TRBD2 (5 bases). CDR3 length: 17 residues. Deletions cut 5 bases from V and 0 bases from J, with 17 bases between. The germline V gene has CDR1 SGHTA and CDR2 FQGNSA.

This clone has only a few counts. V gene TRBV10-3 combines with J gene TRBJ2-2; D not certain. The CDR3 contains 14 residues. Germline lookup yields CDR1 ENHRY and CDR2 SYGVKD. Trimming removed 3 bases from V and 4 bases from J, with 9 bases in between. CDR3 in DNA: TGTGCCATCAGTGATCCGGGTTTCACCGGGGAGCTGTTTTTT. This sequence encodes CAISDPGFTGELFF.

Regarding this clone: Other DNA sequences in this specimen translate into the identical CDR3. This CDR3 is CASNSAGMNTEAFF. The CDR3 coding sequence is TGTGCCAGTAACTCGGCAGGCATGAACACTGAAGCTTTCTTT. J is TRBJ1-1 and V is TRBV19, with no clear D. Germline V CDR1 and CDR2: LNHDA, SQIVND (reference sequence). V dropped 7 bases and J dropped 0 bases, with 12 bases sitting between them. The CDR3 covers 14 residues.

The V call is TRBV5-1, the J call TRBJ1-5; the D gene is possibly TRBD1 (6 bases). V lost 4 bases and J lost 0, with 11 bases in between. Germline CDR1 and CDR2: SGHRS and YFSETQ. The CDR3 is 15 amino acids. CDR3 sequence: CASSITGSSNQPQHF. CDR3 in DNA: TGCGCCAGCAGCATAACAGGGTCTAGCAATCAGCCCCAGCATTTT.

The chain combines TRBV28 with TRBJ2-1; maybe TRBD1 (5 bases). V dropped 5 bases and J dropped 10 bases, with 21 bases sitting between them. This CDR3 comprises 15 residues. Per germline, CDR1 MDHEN and CDR2 SYDVKM. CDR3 nucleotides: TGTGCCAGCAGTCCCAGGGTCGTCCGAATGGAGGAGCAGTTCTTC. Translated: CASSPRVVRMEEQFF.

The chain recombines TRBV6-6 with TRBJ2-7, with TRBD1 matching 7 bases. The CDR3 consists of 12 residues. J gave up 5 bases and V 7 bases, and 5 bases lay outside the gene matches. Germline lookup yields CDR1 MNHNY and CDR2 SVGAGI (reference sequence). The CDR3 is CASTVQGDEQYF. The CDR3 DNA follows: TGTGCCAGCACCGTCCAGGGGGACGAGCAGTACTTC.

This clone was detected only a few times. The rearrangement links TRBV9 to TRBJ1-2; tentative D call: TRBD1 (5 bases). The CDR3 contains 13 residues. From germline, CDR1 is SGDLS and CDR2 YYNGEE. Trimming pared 0 bases from V and 8 bases from J, leaving 11 bases between. This CDR3 is CASSVEVAGGYTF. The CDR3 bases are TGTGCCAGCAGCGTAGAGGTGGCAGGGGGCTACACCTTC.

This chain joins TRBV4-3 and TRBJ2-7, with D possibly TRBD1 on 5 matching bases. The germline gives CDR1 LGHNA, CDR2 YSLEER. Trimming removed 1 base at V and 3 bases at J, with 7 bases between. The CDR3 is 13 amino acids. CDR3 nucleotides: TGCGCCAGCAGCCAAGGACAGAACTACGAGCAGTACTTC. The encoded protein is CASSQGQNYEQYF.

The chain is built from TRBV7-2 and TRBJ2-7; 9 positions match TRBD1. In germline, CDR1 is SGHTA, CDR2 FQGNSA. The V and J ends lost 4 bases and 0 bases, in that order; junction bases with no gene match: 4. The CDR3 loop spans 15 amino acids. The CDR3 loop reads CASSWDRDSSYEQYF. As DNA, the CDR3 is TGTGCCAGCAGCTGGGACAGGGACAGCTCCTACGAGCAGTACTTC. The full variable domain, completed using reference TRBV7-2 and TRBJ2-7, is GAGVSQSPSNKVTEKGKDVELRCDPISGHTALYWYRQSLGQGLEFLIYFQGNSAPDKSGLPSDRFSAERTGGSVSTLTIQRTQQEDSAVYLCASSWDRDSSYEQYFGPGTRLTVT.

The table lists this clone with a few counts. The gene calls are TRBV5-1 and TRBJ1-1, with TRBD1 matching over 10 bases. This CDR3 contains 13 residues. Germline V lookup: CDR1 SGHRS, CDR2 YFSETQ. Trimming cost V 4 bases and J 6 bases; bases outside gene matches: 3. The CDR3 is CASSLGQGAEAFF. CDR3 DNA sequence: TGCGCCAGCAGCCTTGGACAGGGGGCTGAAGCTTTCTTT.

This clone has a single count. The CDR3, as DNA: TGTGCCAGCAGCCCGACAGGTAGGGAAGAGACCCAGTACTTC. Translated, it gives CASSPTGREETQYF. The chain uses TRBV3-1 (or the pseudogene TRBV3-2) and TRBJ2-5; a possible D gene is TRBD1 (6 bases). V lost 4 bases and J lost 3, with 12 bases in between. Germline values: CDR1 LGHDT, CDR2 YNNKEL (reference sequence). The CDR3 has 14 amino acids.

This clone came up once. The chain carries TRBV27 and TRBJ2-1; 9 nucleotides align to TRBD2. Germline CDR1 MNHEY, CDR2 SMNVEV (reference sequence). The CDR3 totals 15 residues. V shed 6 bases and J 8 bases; nucleotides not matched to a gene: 11. In DNA form, the CDR3 reads TGTGCCAGCAGGCTATTGGGAGCGGGGGGTCATGAGCAGTTCTTC. Translation gives CASRLLGAGGHEQFF.